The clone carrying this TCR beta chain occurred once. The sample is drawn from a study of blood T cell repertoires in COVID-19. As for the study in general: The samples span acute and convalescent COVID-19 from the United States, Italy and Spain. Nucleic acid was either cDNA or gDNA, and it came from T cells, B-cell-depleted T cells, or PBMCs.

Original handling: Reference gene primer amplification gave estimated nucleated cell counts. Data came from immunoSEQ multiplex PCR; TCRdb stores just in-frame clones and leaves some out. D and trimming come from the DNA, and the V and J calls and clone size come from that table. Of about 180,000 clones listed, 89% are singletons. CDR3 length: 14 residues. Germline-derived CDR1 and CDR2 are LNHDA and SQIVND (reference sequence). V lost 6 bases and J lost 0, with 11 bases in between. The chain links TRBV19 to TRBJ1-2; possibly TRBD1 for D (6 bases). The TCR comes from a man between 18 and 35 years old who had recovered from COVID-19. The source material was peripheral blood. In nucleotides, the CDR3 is TGTGCCAGTAGGGAGACAGGAACTAACTATGGCTACACCTTC. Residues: CASRETGTNYGYTF.